The clone carrying this T cell receptor beta chain was seen only once. No antigen is known for it. The entry originates in a study of T cell responses to AZD1222 COVID-19 vaccine. General study points: Mostly white British, mostly female donors; authors suggested clonal diversity may be underestimated.

V lost 2 bases, J lost 7 bases, and 12 bases lay in between. Germline V CDR1 and CDR2: SGHTA, FQGNSA. The CDR3 has 15 amino acids. Method: immunoSEQ multiplex PCR; TCRdb's copy keeps in-frame clones and lacks some. The sample consists of approximately 98,000 clones, about nine tenths of them appearing once. The sequencing used peripheral blood, collected on day 0 of MenACWY control vaccination. This clonotype originated in an adult in good health. The chain is built from TRBV7-2 and TRBJ1-6; D gene uncertain. The CDR3 sequence is CASSLTEGGNSPLHF. The CDR3 DNA reads as TGTGCCAGCAGCTTAACGGAGGGAGGGAATTCACCCCTCCACTTT.